This T cell receptor beta chain was identified in a study of blood T cells in healthy people across ages. Study-wide results and caveats: The recorded TCR beta diversity per million T cells decreased in a roughly linear manner with age.

V dropped 4 bases and J dropped 0; count of bases not matched to a gene: 15. Germline CDR1 reads MGHRA; CDR2 reads YSYEKL. The CDR3 contains 19 residues. This clonotype was picked up many times. The antigen remains unidentified. Primed by a sample-barcoded 5' primer and a J-beta primer mix, a second PCR proceeded for about 6 to 11 cycles. TCRdb re-derived calls from the 5' RACE reads in MiXCR, one entry per CDR3 protein. The sample includes 1.5 million to 2 million distinct CDR3 sequences, 28% of them seen just once. The sequenced sample consisted of blood. The chain is built from TRBV4-1 and TRBJ2-1; 7 nucleotides agree with TRBD1. This receptor was identified in a woman under 40 in good health. This CDR3 reads CASSLSEVRGFSSYNEQFF. CDR3 DNA sequence: TGCGCCAGCAGCCTTTCGGAGGTCAGGGGGTTTAGCTCCTACAATGAGCAGTTCTTC.